This T cell receptor beta chain is from a study of T cell changes during pregnancy in multiple sclerosis. Sequencing was performed with immunoSEQ multiplex PCR; in TCRdb, only in-frame clones are kept and a portion is missing. The profile covers 45,000 or so clones, with more than 85% appearing a single time and roughly 2.7% taken by the ten largest. The germline V gene encodes CDR1 LGHNA and CDR2 YSLEER. The CDR3 is made up of 17 amino acids. V gene TRBV4-3 combines with J gene TRBJ2-5, with D possibly TRBD1 on 6 matching bases. The end of the DNA aligns better with TRBJ2-7, so the J call may be wrong. The receptor comes from a female donor with multiple sclerosis, enrolled in a pregnancy study. The starting material was CD8+ T cells from peripheral blood mononuclear cells, obtained in the second trimester of pregnancy. CDR3 in amino acids: CASSLAFRTVNSYEQYF. CDR3 DNA sequence: TGCGCCAGCAGCCTCGCCTTCAGGACAGTTAATTCCTACGAGCAGTACTTC.